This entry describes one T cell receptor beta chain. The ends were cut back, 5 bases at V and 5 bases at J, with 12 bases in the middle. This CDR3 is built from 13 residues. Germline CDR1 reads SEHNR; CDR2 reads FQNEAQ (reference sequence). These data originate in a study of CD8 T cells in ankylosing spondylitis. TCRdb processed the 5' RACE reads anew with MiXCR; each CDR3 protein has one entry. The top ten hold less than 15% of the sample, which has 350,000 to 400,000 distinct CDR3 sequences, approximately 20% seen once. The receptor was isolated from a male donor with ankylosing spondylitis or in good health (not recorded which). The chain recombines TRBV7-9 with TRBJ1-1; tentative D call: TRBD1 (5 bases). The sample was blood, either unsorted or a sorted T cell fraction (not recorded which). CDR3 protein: CASSPDRRTEAFF. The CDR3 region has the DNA TGTGCCAGCAGCCCCGACAGAAGGACTGAAGCTTTCTTT.